The next 9 T cell receptor beta chains were all read from a single sample in a study of blood T cell repertoires in COVID-19. Clones were sequenced by immunoSEQ multiplex PCR, and TCRdb holds only the in-frame ones, with some missing. The sample includes 55,000 to 80,000 clones, roughly three quarters of them seen just once. What was sequenced was peripheral blood. The receptors here all came from a man in his 60s with COVID-19, enrolled during active disease.

The rearrangement uses TRBV28 and TRBJ2-6; 11 bases are shared with TRBD1. This CDR3 comprises 16 residues. V was clipped by 11 bases and J by 0 bases; unmatched bases: 6. CDR1 is MDHEN, CDR2 SYDVKM, per germline. The CDR3 sequence: CAVPGQGDSGANVLTF. Written as DNA, the CDR3 is TGTGCCGTCCCGGGACAGGGGGACTCTGGGGCCAACGTCCTGACTTTC.

This sequence joins TRBV27 and TRBJ2-2; a possible D gene is TRBD1 (6 bases). The CDR3 covers 13 residues. The V end was cut by 11 bases, the J end by 5 bases, with 15 bases between. Germline CDR1 reads MNHEY; CDR2 reads SMNVEV (reference sequence). For the CDR3, the DNA is TGTGCCGGCCACAGGGTGAAGACCGGGGAGCTGTTTTTT. Amino acids: CAGHRVKTGELFF.

The gene calls are TRBV18 and TRBJ2-1, with a tentative D call TRBD1 (5 bases). CDR1 and CDR2 from the germline V gene are KGHSH and LQKENI. V lost 3 bases and J 7 bases, leaving 13 bases between the germline ends. This CDR3 region has 14 residues. The CDR3 DNA is TGTGCCAGCTCACCTAGACAGTTTGGGAATGAGCAGTTCTTC. Translating gives CASSPRQFGNEQFF.

The gene calls are TRBV12-3 or TRBV12-4 and TRBJ2-2, with D unresolved. The V end was cut by 3 bases, the J end by 9 bases, with 11 bases between. The CDR3 loop spans 13 amino acids. As DNA, the CDR3 is TGTGCCAGCAGTTTGCTCATTGGCAGGGAGCTGTTTTTT. Translated, it gives CASSLLIGRELFF.

The chain recombines TRBV19 with TRBJ2-1; a weak D match, TRBD2 (5 bases). Germline V lookup: CDR1 LNHDA, CDR2 SQIVND (reference sequence). The V end was cut by 5 bases, the J end by 0 bases, with 14 bases between. The CDR3 runs 16 residues. The CDR3 DNA reads TGTGCCAGTAGTCTAAGGACTTCCAGCTCCTACAATGAGCAGTTCTTC. This sequence encodes CASSLRTSSSYNEQFF.

In DNA form, the CDR3 reads TGTGCCAGCTGGACACGAGATACGCAGTATTTT. It encodes CASWTRDTQYF. The J gene is TRBJ2-3, the V gene TRBV2, with D tentatively TRBD1 (5 bases). CDR3 size: 11 residues. V was cut by 8 bases and J by 5 bases, with 8 bases left in between. Looked up from germline, CDR1 is SNHLY and CDR2 is FYNNEI.

The chain joins TRBV6-1 to TRBJ1-4; D call uncertain. Germline V gene data show CDR1 as MNHNS and CDR2 as SASEGT. CDR3 length equals 13 residues. Trimming shortened V by 3 bases and J by 3 bases, and 5 bases separated the two germline ends. The CDR3 DNA is TGTGCCAGCAGTGAGCTACCTAATGAAAAACTGTTTTTT. Its translation: CASSELPNEKLFF.

V and J are TRBV7-2 and TRBJ2-7; 7 bases are a match to TRBD1. Per germline, CDR1 SGHTA and CDR2 FQGNSA. With V trimmed by 6 bases and J by 7 bases, 9 bases remained unmatched. CDR3 size: 13 residues. CDR3 DNA: TGTGCCAGCAGTTGGGACAGAGCTAGGGAGCAGTACTTC. This sequence encodes CASSWDRAREQYF.

This sequence joins TRBV15 and TRBJ2-1, with 7 bases matching TRBD1. Germline V gene data show CDR1 as LNHNV and CDR2 as YYDKDF (reference sequence). V shed 3 bases, J shed 10 bases, and the junction held 9 bases outside the gene matches. The CDR3 spans 14 residues. In DNA, the CDR3 is TGTGCCACCAGCAGGGCGAACAGGGGTCGAGAGCAGTTCTTC. Its translation is CATSRANRGREQFF. Variable domain in full (rest from reference TRBV15 and TRBJ2-1): DAMVIQNPRYQVTQFGKPVTLSCSQTLNHNVMYWYQQKSSQAPKLLFHYYDKDFNNEADTPDNFQSRRPNTSFCFLDIRSPGLGDTAMYLCATSRANRGREQFFGPGTRLTVL.